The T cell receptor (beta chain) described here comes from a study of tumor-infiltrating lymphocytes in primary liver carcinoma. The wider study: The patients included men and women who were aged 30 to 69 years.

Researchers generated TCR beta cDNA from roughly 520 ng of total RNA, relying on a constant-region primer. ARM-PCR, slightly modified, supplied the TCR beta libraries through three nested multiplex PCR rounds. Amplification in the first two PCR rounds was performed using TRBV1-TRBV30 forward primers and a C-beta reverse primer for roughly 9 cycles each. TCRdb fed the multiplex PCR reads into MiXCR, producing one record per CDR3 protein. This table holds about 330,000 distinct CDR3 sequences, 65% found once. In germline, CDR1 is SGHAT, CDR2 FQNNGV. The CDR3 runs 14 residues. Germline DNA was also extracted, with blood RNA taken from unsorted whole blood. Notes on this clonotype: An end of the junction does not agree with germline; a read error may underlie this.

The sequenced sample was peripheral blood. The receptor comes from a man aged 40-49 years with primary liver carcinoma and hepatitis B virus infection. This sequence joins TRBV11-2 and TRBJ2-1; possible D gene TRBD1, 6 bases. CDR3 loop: CANSFWDMHSEQFF. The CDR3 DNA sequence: TGTGCCAACAGCTTTTGGGACATGCATAGTGAGCAGTTCTTC.